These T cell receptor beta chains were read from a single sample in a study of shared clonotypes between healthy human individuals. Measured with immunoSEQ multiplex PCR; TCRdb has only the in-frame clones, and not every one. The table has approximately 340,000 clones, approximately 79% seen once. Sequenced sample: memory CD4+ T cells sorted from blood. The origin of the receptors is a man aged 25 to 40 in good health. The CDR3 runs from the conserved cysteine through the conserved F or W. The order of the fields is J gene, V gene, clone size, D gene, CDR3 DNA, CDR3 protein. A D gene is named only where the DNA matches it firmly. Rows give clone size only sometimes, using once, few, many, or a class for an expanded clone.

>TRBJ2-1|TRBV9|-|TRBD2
TGTGCCAGCAGCGCCGGACTAGCGGGATACGGGGTCAACAATGAGCAGTTCTTC
CASSAGLAGYGVNNEQFF
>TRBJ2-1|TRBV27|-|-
TGTGCCAGCAGTATAGGGACCTCCAGGGGATACAATGAGCAGTTCTTC
CASSIGTSRGYNEQFF
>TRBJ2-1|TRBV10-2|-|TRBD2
TGCGCCAGCAGTGAAAACCTCGGCCTAGCGGGAGGATATGAGCAGTTCTTC
CASSENLGLAGGYEQFF
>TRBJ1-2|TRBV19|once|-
TGTGCCAGTAGTATAACGGGAATTGAATACACCTTC
CASSITGIEYTF
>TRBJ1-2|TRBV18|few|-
TGTGCCAGCTCATCCCCGACAGGCTCCTATGGCTACACCTTC
CASSSPTGSYGYTF
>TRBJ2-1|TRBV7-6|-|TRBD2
TGTGCCAGCAGCCTAACCCTTCCGGGACTAGGAGTCAATGAGCAGTTCTTC
CASSLTLPGLGVNEQFF
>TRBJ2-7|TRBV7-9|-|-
TGTGCCAGCAGCTTAGTTGGTGGTTACGAGCAGTACTTC
CASSLVGGYEQYF
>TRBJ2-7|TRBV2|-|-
TGTGCCAGCAGCTTGGAGGGACAGTCCTACGAGCAGTACTTC
CASSLEGQSYEQYF
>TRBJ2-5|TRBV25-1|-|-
TGTGCCAGCAGTGTTGGGACGGAGGGTGGGACCCAGTACTTC
CASSVGTEGGTQYF
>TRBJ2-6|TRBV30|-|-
TGTGCCGTAGCAGTGGCCAACGTCCTGACTTTC
CAVAVANVLTF
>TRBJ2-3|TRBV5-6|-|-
TGTGCCAGCAGCAATACAGGAGATACGCAGTATTTT
CASSNTGDTQYF
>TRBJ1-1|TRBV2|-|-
TGTGCCAGCAGCTCACAGGCGTTGAACACTGAAGCTTTCTTT
CASSSQALNTEAFF
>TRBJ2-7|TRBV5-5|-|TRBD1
TGTGCCAGCAGCTTGACCGGGACAGGGCCGTACGAGCAGTACTTC
CASSLTGTGPYEQYF
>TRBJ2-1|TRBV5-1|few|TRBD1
TGCGCCAGCAGCTTGGCCTTCGGGCAGGGGGACAATGAGCAGTTCTTC
CASSLAFGQGDNEQFF
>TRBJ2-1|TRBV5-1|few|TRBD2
TGCGCCAGCAGCACCCTGACTAGCGGTCACAATGAGCAGTTCTTC
CASSTLTSGHNEQFF
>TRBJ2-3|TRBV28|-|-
TGTGCCAGCAGTTTTGGTGGAAGAGTCACAGATACGCAGTATTTT
CASSFGGRVTDTQYF
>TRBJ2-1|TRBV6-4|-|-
TGTGCCAGCAGTGAAGGGTGGGCCAGAGGGACGCAGAATGAGCAGTTCTTC
CASSEGWARGTQNEQFF
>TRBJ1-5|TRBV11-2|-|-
TGTGCCAGCAGCCAGGGTCTAGAACAGCCCCAGCATTTT
CASSQGLEQPQHF
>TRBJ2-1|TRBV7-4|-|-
TGTGCCAGCAGCCCAACGACCCTCCGGAATGAGCAGTTCTTC
CASSPTTLRNEQFF
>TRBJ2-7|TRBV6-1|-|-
TGTGCCAGCAGTCAAACTAGTCCGAGGGAGCAGTACTTC
CASSQTSPREQYF
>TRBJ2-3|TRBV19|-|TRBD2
TGTGCCAGTAGTTCGGGACTAGCGGGAGGGGATACGCAGTATTTT
CASSSGLAGGDTQYF
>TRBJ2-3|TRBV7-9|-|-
TGTGCCAGCAGCTTAGGAAGGGTCCTACCAGATACGCAGTATTTT
CASSLGRVLPDTQYF
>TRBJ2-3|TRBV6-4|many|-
TGTGCCAGCAGTCCAACCGGGGCGAAACCAGATACGCAGTATTTT
CASSPTGAKPDTQYF
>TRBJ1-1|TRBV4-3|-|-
TGCGCCAGCAGCCTAAACCGAAACACTGAAGCTTTCTTT
CASSLNRNTEAFF
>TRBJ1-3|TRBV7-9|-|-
TGTGCCAGCAGCTTAGTCAGTATCTCTGGAAACACCATATATTTT
CASSLVSISGNTIYF
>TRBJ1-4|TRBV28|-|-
TGTGCCAGCAGGCTGGGGGGGGATGAAAAACTGTTTTTT
CASRLGGDEKLFF
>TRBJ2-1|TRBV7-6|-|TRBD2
TGTGCCAGCAGCTACTCCGGGACTAGCAGCGATGAGCAGTTCTTC
CASSYSGTSSDEQFF
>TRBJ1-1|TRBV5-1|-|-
TGCGCCAGCAGCTTCCAACTAAACACTGAAGCTTTCTTT
CASSFQLNTEAFF
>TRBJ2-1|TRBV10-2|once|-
TGCGCCACCGGGAGAGGGTCCTCCTACAATGAGCAGTTCTTC
CATGRGSSYNEQFF
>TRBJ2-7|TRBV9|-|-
TGTGCCAGCAGCCGGGGACGGACCTACGAGCAGTACTTC
CASSRGRTYEQYF
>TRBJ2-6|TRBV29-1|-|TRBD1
TGCAGCGTTGCTTTTGGACAGGGGTCTTTCTCTGGGGCCAACGTCCTGACTTTC
CSVAFGQGSFSGANVLTF
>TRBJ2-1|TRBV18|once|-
TGTGCCAGCTCACCCTCCCACACAGGGCGGATATACAATGAGCAGTTCTTC
CASSPSHTGRIYNEQFF
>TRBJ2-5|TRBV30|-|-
TGTGCCAGAACCCAGGGGGGTGCAGAGACCCAGTACTTC
CARTQGGAETQYF
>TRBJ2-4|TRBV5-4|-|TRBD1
TGTGCCAGCAGCTCTGGGACAGGAGGGACCAAAAACATTCAGTACTTC
CASSSGTGGTKNIQYF
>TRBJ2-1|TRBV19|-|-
TGTGCCAGTACCCCGGGACACCGGAGCTCCTACAATGAGCAGTTCTTC
CASTPGHRSSYNEQFF
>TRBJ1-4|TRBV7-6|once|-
TGTGCCAGCAGCTCCGGTCGGGGGGTCAATGAAAAACTGTTTTTT
CASSSGRGVNEKLFF
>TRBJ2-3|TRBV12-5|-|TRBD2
TGTGCTAGTGGTTACTACCCTTTTCGCGGGAGTGGCACAGATACGCAGTATTTT
CASGYYPFRGSGTDTQYF
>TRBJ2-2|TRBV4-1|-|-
TGCGCCACCTCCGGGAACACCGGGGAGCTGTTTTTT
CATSGNTGELFF
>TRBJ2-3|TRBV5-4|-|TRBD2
TGTGCCAGCAGCGGAAGAATAGCGGGAGGCGGGGCAGATACGCAGTATTTT
CASSGRIAGGGADTQYF
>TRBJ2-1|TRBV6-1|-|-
TGTGCCAGCAGTGAATTTGGAGGGGGCGTCGGCAATGAGCAGTTCTTC
CASSEFGGGVGNEQFF
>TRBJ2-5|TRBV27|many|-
TGTGCCAGCAGTCCGATGGGTGGGACCCAGTACTTC
CASSPMGGTQYF
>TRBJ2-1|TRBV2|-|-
TGTGCCAGCAGTGAAAACGCTGAGCAGTTCTTC
CASSENAEQFF
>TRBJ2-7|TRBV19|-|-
TGTGCCAGTACACCGGGACATCCCTACGAGCAGTACTTC
CASTPGHPYEQYF
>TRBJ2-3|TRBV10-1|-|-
TGCGCCAGCGCACACGAACCGTCCACAGATACGCAGTATTTT
CASAHEPSTDTQYF
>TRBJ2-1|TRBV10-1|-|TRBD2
TGCGCCAGCAGCACAGCGGGAGGCTTCAATGAGCAGTTCTTC
CASSTAGGFNEQFF
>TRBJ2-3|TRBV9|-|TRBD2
TGTGCCAGCAGCGTACTTCCGGGACTACCCACAGATACGCAGTATTTT
CASSVLPGLPTDTQYF
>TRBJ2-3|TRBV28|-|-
TGTGCCAGCAGATTTCAGGGTTCCCCAGATACGCAGTATTTT
CASRFQGSPDTQYF
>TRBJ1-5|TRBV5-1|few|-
TGCGCCAGCAGCTTGGGGGGGGCTGGCAATCAGCCCCAGCATTTT
CASSLGGAGNQPQHF
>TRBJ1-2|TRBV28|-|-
TGTGCCAGCAGTTGGATCGGTGGCTACACCTTC
CASSWIGGYTF
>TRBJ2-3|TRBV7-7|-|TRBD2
TGTGCCAGCAGCTTAGGGCCGGGGGCTAGCGGGAGACCAGATACGCAGTATTTT
CASSLGPGASGRPDTQYF
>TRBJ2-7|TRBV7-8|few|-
TGTGCCAGCAGCCTAGCGAGGGGCGAGCAGTACTTC
CASSLARGEQYF
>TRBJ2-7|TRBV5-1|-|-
TGCGCCAGCAGTTTGTTTGAGACGTCCTACGAGCAGTACTTC
CASSLFETSYEQYF
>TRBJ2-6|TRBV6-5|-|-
TGTGCCAGCAGTTACGACCCAACTGGGGCCAACGTCCTGACTTTC
CASSYDPTGANVLTF
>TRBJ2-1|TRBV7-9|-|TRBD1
TGTGCCAGCAGCTTGACAGGGGGCTCCAACAATGAGCAGTTCTTC
CASSLTGGSNNEQFF
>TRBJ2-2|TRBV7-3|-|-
TGTGCCAGCAGCCAAGGTGTCGGGGAGCTGTTTTTT
CASSQGVGELFF
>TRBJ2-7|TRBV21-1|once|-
TGTGCCAGCAGCAAGGCCCAGGGGACGGTGGGGGAGCAGTACTTC
CASSKAQGTVGEQYF
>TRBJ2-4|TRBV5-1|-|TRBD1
TGCGCCAGCAGTCTCGGACAGGGTCAGAACATTCAGTACTTC
CASSLGQGQNIQYF
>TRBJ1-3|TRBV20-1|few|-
TGCAGTGCGTATGCTGGAAACACCATATATTTT
CSAYAGNTIYF
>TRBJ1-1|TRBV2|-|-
TGTGCCAGCAGCCTAGACAGTAACACTGAAGCTTTCTTT
CASSLDSNTEAFF